The TCR beta chain described here comes from a study of post-analysis software for immune sequencing data. Whole-study results and caveats: A few TRBV segments appeared more often in patients than in controls, and TRBV5-6, TRBV5-1 and TRBV20-1 were among these. Strong co-clustering by F measure was evident for samples that had been prepared in the same batch. People with multiple sclerosis had a significantly lower normalized Chao1 diversity than controls did.

This clonotype has only one observation. Its antigen is unknown. Tagging with unique molecular identifiers was a feature of the TCR beta cDNA libraries. Researchers reported approximately 500,000 cDNA molecules coming from approximately 1 to 10 million T cells. In TCRdb, the PCR reads were re-called with MiXCR into one record per CDR3 protein. The sample comprises hundreds of thousands of distinct CDR3 sequences, roughly 58% of which are singletons, and approximately 4.4% rests with the top ten. Germline-derived CDR1 and CDR2 are SEHNR and FQNEAQ (reference sequence). V was clipped by 0 bases and J by 6 bases, with 16 bases between them. This CDR3 has 16 amino acids.

What was sequenced was blood. The V gene is TRBV7-9, the J gene TRBJ2-3; D unresolved. This clonotype was sampled from a girl aged 5 to 17 with multiple sclerosis. CDR3 amino acids: CASSLASGRMVDTQYF. CDR3 coding DNA: TGTGCCAGCAGCTTAGCGTCAGGACGGATGGTGGATACGCAGTATTTT. Supplemented by reference TRBV7-9 and TRBJ2-3, the full variable domain reads DTGVSQNPRHKITKRGQNVTFRCDPISEHNRLYWYRQTLGQGPEFLTYFQNEAQLEKSRLLSDRFSAERPKGSFSTLEIQRTEQGDSAMYLCASSLASGRMVDTQYFGPGTRLTVL.